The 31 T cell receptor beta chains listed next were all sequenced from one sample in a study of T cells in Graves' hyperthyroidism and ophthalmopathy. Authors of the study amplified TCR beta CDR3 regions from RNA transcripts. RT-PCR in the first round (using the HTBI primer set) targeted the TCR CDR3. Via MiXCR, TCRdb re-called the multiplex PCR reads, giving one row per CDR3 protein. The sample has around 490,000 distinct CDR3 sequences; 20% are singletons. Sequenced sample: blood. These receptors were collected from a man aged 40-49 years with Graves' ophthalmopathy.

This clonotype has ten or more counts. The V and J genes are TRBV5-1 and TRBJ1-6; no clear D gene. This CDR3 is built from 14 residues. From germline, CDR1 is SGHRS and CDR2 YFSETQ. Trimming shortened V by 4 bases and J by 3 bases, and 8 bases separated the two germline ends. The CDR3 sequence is CASSTANYNSPLHF. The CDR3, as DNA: TGCGCCAGCAGCACAGCTAACTATAATTCACCCCTCCACTTT.

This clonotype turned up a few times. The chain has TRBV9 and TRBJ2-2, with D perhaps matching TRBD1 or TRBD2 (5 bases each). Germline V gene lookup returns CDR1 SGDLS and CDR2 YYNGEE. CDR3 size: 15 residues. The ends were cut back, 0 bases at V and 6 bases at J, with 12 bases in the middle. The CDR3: CASSVELRGAGELFF. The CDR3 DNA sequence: TGTGCCAGCAGCGTAGAATTGAGGGGAGCCGGGGAGCTGTTTTTT.

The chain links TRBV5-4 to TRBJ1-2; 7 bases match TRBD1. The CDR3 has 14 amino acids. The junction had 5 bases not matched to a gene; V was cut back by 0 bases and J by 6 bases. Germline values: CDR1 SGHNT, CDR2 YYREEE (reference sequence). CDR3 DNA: TGTGCCAGCAGCTTGGAAAACAGGGGTAATGGCTACACCTTC. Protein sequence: CASSLENRGNGYTF.

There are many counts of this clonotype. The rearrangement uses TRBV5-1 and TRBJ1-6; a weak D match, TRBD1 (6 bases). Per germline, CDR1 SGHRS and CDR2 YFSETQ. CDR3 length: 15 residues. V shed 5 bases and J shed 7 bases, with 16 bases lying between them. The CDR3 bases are TGCGCCAGCAGTTCCAAGACAGGATACAATTCACCCCTCCACTTT. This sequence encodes CASSSKTGYNSPLHF.

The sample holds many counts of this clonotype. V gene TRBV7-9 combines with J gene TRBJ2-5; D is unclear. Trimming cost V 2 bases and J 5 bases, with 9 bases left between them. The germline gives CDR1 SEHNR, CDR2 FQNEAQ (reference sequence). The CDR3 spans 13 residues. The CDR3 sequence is CASSLKGWETQYF. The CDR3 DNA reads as TGTGCCAGCAGCTTAAAGGGATGGGAGACCCAGTACTTC.

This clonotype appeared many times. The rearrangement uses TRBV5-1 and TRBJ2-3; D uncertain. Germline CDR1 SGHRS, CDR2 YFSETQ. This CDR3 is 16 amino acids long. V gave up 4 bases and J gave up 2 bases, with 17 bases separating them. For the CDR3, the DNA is TGCGCCAGCAGCCCTCTATCTCCGAAGCACACAGATACGCAGTATTTT. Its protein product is CASSPLSPKHTDTQYF.

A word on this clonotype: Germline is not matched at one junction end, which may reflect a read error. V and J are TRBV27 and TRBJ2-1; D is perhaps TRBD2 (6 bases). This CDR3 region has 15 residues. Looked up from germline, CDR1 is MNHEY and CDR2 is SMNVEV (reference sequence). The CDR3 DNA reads TGTGCCAGCAGTTTAAAGGGACTTTATTACAATGAGCAGTCCTTC. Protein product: CASSLKGLYYNEQSF.

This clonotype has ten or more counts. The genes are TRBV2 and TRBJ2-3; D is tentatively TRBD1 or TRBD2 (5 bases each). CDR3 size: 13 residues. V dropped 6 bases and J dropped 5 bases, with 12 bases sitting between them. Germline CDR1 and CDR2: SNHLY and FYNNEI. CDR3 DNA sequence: TGTGCCAGCAGCGGTCTGGGGGAAGATACGCAGTATTTT. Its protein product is CASSGLGEDTQYF. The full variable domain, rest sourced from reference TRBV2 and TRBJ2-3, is EPEVTQTPSHQVTQMGQEVILRCVPISNHLYFYWYRQILGQKVEFLVSFYNNEISEKSEIFDDQFSVERPDGSNFTLKIRSTKLEDSAMYFCASSGLGEDTQYFGPGTRLTVL.

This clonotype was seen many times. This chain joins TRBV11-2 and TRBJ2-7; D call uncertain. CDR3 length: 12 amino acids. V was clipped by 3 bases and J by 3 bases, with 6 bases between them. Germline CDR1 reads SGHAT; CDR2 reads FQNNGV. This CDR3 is CASSFRRYEQYF. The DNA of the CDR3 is TGTGCCAGCAGCTTTAGACGCTACGAGCAGTACTTC.

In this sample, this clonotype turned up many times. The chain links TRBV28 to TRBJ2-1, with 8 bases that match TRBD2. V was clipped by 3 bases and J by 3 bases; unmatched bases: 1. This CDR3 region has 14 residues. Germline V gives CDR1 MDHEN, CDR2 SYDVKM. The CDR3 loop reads CASSLGLDYNEQFF. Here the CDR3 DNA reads TGTGCCAGCAGTTTGGGACTAGACTACAATGAGCAGTTCTTC.

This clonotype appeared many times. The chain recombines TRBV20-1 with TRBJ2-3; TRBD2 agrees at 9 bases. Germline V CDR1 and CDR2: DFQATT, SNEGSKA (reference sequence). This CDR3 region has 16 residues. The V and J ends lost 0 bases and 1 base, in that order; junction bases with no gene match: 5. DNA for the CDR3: TGCAGTGCTAGAGACAGCGCTAGCGGGGGCACAGATACGCAGTATTTT. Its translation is CSARDSASGGTDTQYF.

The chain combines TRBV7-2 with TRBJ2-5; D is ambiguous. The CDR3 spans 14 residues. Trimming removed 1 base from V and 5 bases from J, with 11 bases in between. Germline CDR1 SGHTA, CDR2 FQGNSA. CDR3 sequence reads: CASSLGSAWETQYF. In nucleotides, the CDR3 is TGTGCCAGCAGCTTAGGGAGCGCCTGGGAGACCCAGTACTTC.

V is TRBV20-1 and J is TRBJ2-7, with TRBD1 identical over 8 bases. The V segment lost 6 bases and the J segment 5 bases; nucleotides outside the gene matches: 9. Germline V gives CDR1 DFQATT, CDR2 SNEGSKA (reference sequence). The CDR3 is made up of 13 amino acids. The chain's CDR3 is CSATWTGLNEQYF. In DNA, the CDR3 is TGCAGTGCCACGTGGACAGGGTTGAACGAGCAGTACTTC.

CDR3 in DNA: TGTGCCAGCAGCATAGGGGGGGGCTATGGCTACACCTTC. Protein product: CASSIGGGYGYTF. This chain uses TRBV12-3 or TRBV12-4 with TRBJ1-2, with D possibly TRBD1 on 6 matching bases. Trimming left V 6 bases short and J 4 bases short, with 12 bases between. The CDR3 is 13 residues long.

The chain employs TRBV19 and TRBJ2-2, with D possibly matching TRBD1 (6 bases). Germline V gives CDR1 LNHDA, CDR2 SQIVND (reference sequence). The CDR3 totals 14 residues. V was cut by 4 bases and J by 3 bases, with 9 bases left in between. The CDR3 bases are TGTGCCAGTAGTACGAACAGGGACACCGGGGAGCTGTTTTTT. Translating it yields CASSTNRDTGELFF.

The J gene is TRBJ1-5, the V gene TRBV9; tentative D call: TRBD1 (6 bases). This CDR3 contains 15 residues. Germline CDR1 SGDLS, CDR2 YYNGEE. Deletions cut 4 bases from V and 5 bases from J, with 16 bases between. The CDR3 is CASSINPGADQPQHF. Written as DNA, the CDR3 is TGTGCCAGCAGCATTAATCCAGGGGCGGATCAGCCCCAGCATTTT.

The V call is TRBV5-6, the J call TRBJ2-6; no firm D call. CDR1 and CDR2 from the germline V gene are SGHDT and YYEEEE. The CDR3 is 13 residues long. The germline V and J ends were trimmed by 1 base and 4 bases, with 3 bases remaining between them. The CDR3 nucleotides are TGTGCCAGCAGCTTGTACGGGGCCAACGTCCTGACTTTC. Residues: CASSLYGANVLTF.

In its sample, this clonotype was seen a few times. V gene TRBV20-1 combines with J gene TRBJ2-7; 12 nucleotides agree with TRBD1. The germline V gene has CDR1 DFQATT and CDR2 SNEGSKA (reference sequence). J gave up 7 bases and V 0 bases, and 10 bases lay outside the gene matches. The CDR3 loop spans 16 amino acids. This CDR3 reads CSARDLRGTGGREQYF. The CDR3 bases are TGCAGTGCTAGAGATCTACGGGGGACAGGGGGCCGGGAGCAGTACTTC.

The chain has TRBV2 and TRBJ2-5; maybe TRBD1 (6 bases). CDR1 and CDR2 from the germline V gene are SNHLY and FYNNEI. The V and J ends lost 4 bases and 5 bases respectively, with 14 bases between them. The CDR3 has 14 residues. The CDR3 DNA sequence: TGTGCCAGCAGTGGCAGGGGCCGATACGAGACCCAGTACTTC. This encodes CASSGRGRYETQYF. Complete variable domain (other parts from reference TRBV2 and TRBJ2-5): EPEVTQTPSHQVTQMGQEVILRCVPISNHLYFYWYRQILGQKVEFLVSFYNNEISEKSEIFDDQFSVERPDGSNFTLKIRSTKLEDSAMYFCASSGRGRYETQYFGPGTRLLVL.

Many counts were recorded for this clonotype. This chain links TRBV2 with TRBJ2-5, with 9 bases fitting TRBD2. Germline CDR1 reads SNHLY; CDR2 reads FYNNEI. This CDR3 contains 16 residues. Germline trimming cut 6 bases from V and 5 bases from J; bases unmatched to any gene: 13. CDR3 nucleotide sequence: TGTGCCAGCAGCCCCGGGATAGCGGGAGTTGTCGAGACCCAGTACTTC. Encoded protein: CASSPGIAGVVETQYF.

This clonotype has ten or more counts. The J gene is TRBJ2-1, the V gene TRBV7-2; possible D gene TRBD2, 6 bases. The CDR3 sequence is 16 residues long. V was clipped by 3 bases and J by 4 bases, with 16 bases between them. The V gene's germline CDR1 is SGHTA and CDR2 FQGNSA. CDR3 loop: CASSLTSGGFYNEQFF. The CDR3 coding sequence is TGTGCCAGCAGCTTGACGAGTGGGGGGTTTTACAATGAGCAGTTCTTC.

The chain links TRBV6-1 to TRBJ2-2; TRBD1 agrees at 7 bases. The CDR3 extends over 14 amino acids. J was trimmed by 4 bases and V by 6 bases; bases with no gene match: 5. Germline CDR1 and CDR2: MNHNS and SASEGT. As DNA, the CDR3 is TGTGCCAGCAGGACAGGGCCGGGCACCGGGGAGCTGTTTTTT. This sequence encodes CASRTGPGTGELFF.

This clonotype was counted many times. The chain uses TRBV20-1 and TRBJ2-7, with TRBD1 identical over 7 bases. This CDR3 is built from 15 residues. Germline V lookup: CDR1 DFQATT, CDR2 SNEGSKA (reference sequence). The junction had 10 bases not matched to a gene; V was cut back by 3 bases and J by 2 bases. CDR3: CSARRLTGTAYEQYF. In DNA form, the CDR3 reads TGCAGTGCTAGGAGATTAACCGGGACAGCCTACGAGCAGTACTTC.

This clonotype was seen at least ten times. The chain's CDR3 is CASSPAVYNEQFF. The CDR3 nucleotides read TGTGCCAGCTCACCAGCGGTTTACAATGAGCAGTTCTTC. V gene TRBV18 combines with J gene TRBJ2-1; D is unresolved. The CDR3 covers 13 residues. V lost 2 bases and J 4 bases, leaving 6 bases between the germline ends. Germline V gene data show CDR1 as KGHSH and CDR2 as LQKENI.

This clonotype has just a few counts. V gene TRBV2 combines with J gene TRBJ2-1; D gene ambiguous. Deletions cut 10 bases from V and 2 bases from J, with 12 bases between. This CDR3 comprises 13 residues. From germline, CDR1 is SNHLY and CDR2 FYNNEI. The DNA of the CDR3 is TGTGCCACCCAAAGGCTAGCCTACAATGAGCAGTTCTTC. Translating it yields CATQRLAYNEQFF.

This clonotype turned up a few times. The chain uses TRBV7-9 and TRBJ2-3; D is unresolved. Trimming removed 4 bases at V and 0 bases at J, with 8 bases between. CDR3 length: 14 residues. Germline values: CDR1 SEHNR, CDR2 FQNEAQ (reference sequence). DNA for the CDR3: TGTGCCAGCAGCTCGATCATTAGCACAGATACGCAGTATTTT. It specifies CASSSIISTDTQYF.

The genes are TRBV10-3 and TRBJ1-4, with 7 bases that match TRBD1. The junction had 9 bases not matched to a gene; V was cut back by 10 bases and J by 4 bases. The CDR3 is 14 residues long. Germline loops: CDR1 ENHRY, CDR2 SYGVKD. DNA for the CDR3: TGTGCCACCAGGGGGACACTAGTTAATGAAAAACTGTTTTTT. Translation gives CATRGTLVNEKLFF.

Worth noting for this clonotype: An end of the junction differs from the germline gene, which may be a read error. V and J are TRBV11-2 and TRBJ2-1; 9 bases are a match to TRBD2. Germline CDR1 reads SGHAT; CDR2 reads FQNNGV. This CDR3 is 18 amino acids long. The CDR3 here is CASSLTASGMEVYNEQFF. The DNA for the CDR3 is TGCGCCAGCAGCTTGACGGCTAGCGGGATGGAGGTCTACAATGAGCAGTTCTTC.

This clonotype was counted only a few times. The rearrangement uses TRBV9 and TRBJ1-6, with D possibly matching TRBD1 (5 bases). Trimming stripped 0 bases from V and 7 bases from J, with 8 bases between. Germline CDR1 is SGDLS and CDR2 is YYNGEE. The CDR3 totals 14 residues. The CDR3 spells CASSVDWGNSPLHF. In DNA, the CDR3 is TGTGCCAGCAGCGTAGATTGGGGGAATTCACCCCTCCACTTT.

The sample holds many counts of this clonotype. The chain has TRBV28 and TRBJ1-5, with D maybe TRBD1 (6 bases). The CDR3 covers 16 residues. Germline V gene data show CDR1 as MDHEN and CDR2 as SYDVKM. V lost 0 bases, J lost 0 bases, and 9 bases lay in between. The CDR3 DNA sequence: TGTGCCAGCAGTTTATGGGCAGGGGTTAGCAATCAGCCCCAGCATTTT. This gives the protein CASSLWAGVSNQPQHF.

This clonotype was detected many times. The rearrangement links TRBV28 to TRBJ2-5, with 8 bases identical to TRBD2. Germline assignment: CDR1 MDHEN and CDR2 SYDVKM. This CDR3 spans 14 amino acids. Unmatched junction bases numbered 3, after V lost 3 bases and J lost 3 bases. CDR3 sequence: CASSFVLAEETQYF. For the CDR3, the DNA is TGTGCCAGCAGTTTTGTACTAGCGGAAGAGACCCAGTACTTC.